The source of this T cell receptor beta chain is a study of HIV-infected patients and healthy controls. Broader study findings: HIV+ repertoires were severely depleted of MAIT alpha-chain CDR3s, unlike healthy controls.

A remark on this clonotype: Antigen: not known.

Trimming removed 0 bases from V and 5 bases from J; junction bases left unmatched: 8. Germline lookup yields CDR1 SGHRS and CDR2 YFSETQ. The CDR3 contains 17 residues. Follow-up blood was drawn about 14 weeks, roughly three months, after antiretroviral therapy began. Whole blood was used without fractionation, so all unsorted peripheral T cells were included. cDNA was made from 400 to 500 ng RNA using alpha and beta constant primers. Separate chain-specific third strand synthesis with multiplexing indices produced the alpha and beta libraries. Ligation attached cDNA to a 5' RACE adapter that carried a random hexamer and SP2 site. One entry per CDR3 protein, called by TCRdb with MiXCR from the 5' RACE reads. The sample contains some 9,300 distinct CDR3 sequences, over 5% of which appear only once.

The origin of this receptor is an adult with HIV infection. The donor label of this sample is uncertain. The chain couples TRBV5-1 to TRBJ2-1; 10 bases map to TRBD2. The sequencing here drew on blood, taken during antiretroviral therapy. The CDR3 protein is CASSLVPSGSVNNEQFF. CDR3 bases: TGCGCCAGCAGCTTGGTTCCTAGCGGGAGTGTCAACAATGAGCAGTTCTTC. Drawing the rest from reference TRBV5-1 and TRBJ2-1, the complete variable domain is KAGVTQTPRYLIKTRGQQVTLSCSPISGHRSVSWYQQTPGQGLQFLFEYFSETQRNKGNFPGRFSGRQFSNSRSEMNVSTLELGDSALYLCASSLVPSGSVNNEQFFGPGTRLTVL.